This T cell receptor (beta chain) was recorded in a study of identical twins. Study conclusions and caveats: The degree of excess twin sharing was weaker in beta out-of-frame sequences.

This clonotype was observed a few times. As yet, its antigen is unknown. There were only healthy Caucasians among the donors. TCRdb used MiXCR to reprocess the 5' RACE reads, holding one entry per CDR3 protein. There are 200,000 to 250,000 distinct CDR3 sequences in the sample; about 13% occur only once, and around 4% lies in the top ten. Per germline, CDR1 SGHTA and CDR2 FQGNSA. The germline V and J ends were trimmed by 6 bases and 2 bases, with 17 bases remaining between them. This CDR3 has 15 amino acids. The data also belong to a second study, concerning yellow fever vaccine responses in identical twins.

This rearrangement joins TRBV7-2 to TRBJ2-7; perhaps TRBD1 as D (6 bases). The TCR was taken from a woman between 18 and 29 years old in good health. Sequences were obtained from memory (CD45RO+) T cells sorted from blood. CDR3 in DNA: TGTGCCAGCAGACCAATACAGGGTGATACCTACGAGCAGTACTTC. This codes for CASRPIQGDTYEQYF. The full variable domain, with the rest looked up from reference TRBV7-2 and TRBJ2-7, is GAGVSQSPSNKVTEKGKDVELRCDPISGHTALYWYRQSLGQGLEFLIYFQGNSAPDKSGLPSDRFSAERTGGSVSTLTIQRTQQEDSAVYLCASRPIQGDTYEQYFGPGTRLTVT.